This T cell receptor beta chain was recovered during a study of blood T cell repertoires in COVID-19. Study-level information: Samples taken during acute and convalescent COVID-19 were collected in the United States, Italy and Spain.

This table comes from immunoSEQ multiplex PCR, and its TCRdb copy is limited to in-frame clones, with some not included. The table lists roughly 40,000 clones, 85% to 90% of them singletons. CDR3 length: 10 residues. V shed 11 bases and J shed 5 bases, with 9 bases lying between them. Looked up from germline, CDR1 is SGHAT and CDR2 is FQNNGV. Source material: peripheral blood. The clonotype was recovered from a man in his 70s with acute or convalescent COVID-19. This chain uses TRBV11-2 with TRBJ1-1; D remains unclear. This CDR3 is CAFGRTEAFF. DNA of the CDR3: TGTGCCTTTGGGCGAACTGAAGCTTTCTTT.